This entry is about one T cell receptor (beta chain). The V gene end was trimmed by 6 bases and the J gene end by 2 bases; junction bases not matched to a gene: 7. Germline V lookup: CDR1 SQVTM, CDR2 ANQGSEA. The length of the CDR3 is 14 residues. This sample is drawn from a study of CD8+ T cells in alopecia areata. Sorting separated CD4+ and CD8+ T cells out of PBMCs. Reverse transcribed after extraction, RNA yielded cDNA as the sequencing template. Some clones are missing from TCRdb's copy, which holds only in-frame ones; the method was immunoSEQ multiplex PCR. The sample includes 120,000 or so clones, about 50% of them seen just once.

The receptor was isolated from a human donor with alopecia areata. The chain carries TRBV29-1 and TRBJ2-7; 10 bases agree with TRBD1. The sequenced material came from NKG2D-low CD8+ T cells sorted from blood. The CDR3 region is CSVDSGQGTYEQYF. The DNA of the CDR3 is TGCAGCGTGGACTCGGGACAGGGGACCTACGAGCAGTACTTC.